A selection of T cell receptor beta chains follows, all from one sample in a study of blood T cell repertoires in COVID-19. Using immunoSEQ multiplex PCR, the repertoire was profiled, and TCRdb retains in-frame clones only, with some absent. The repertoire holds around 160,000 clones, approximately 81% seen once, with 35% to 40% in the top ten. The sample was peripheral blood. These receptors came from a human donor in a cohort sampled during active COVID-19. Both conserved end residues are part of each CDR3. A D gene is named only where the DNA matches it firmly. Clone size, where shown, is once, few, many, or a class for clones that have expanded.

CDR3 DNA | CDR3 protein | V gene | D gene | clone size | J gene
TGCGCCAGCAGCTCCCGGACAGGGGGGATCCCGTCACCCCTCCACTTT | CASSSRTGGIPSPLHF | TRBV5-1 | TRBD1 | - | TRBJ1-6
TGTGCCAGTGCAGAGGGGACAGTCTCCTACGAGCAGTACTTC | CASAEGTVSYEQYF | TRBV28 | TRBD1 | - | TRBJ2-7
TGTGCCAGCAGCCAACTAGCGGGGGCGATCGGCGATGAGCAGTTCTTC | CASSQLAGAIGDEQFF | TRBV3-1/TRBV3-2 | TRBD2 | - | TRBJ2-1
TGTGCCAGCAGTAGAGGCCGGGATTCACCCCTCCACTTT | CASSRGRDSPLHF | TRBV7-2 | - | - | TRBJ1-6
TGTGCCAGCAGCCCGTACGCACCGGCGGACAGGTCCTACGAGCAGTACTTC | CASSPYAPADRSYEQYF | TRBV7-8 | TRBD1 | - | TRBJ2-7
TGTGCCAGTAGTGGACGGACATCGTTGTATGGCTACACCTTC | CASSGRTSLYGYTF | TRBV19 | - | - | TRBJ1-2
TGTGCCATCATGGCGGCACCCTCGGAAGGCTACACCTTC | CAIMAAPSEGYTF | TRBV10-3 | - | - | TRBJ1-2
TGTGCCAGCAGTTACTCGAGGACTAGCGGCAATGAGCAGTTCTTC | CASSYSRTSGNEQFF | TRBV6-5 | TRBD2 | - | TRBJ2-1
TGTGCCAGCAGGGTCGCCACGGCGGCTCCTAGTGAGCAGTACTTC | CASRVATAAPSEQYF | TRBV27 | - | few | TRBJ2-7
TGTGCCAGCAGCTTAGAGACAGGGCTCGGGCAGCCCCAGCATTTT | CASSLETGLGQPQHF | TRBV7-2 | TRBD1 | - | TRBJ1-5
TGTGCCACCAGTCCTTTTGGGAGGATATACACCTTC | CATSPFGRIYTF | TRBV24-1 | - | once | TRBJ1-2
TGTGCCAGCAGTTCCCTGAGTGGGACTAGCGGGGTGCAGTTCTTC | CASSSLSGTSGVQFF | TRBV2 | TRBD2 | - | TRBJ2-1
TGTGCCAGCTTCAGGTGGCGGGCCGGGGAGCTGTTTTTT | CASFRWRAGELFF | TRBV18 | - | once | TRBJ2-2
TGTGCCAGCAGCCCCCTAGTTTCGCGCAATCAGCCCCAGCATTTT | CASSPLVSRNQPQHF | TRBV7-8 | - | - | TRBJ1-5
TGTGCTAGTGGTCACCGCCGGACAGGGGCACACTTCTCCTACAATGAGCAGTTCTTC | CASGHRRTGAHFSYNEQFF | TRBV12-5 | TRBD1 | - | TRBJ2-1
TGTGCCAGCAGCCCGGACAGTTTCTATGGCTACACCTTC | CASSPDSFYGYTF | TRBV11-1 | - | - | TRBJ1-2
TGCGCCAGCAGCTGGGGACAGGGCAATCAGCCCCAGCATTTT | CASSWGQGNQPQHF | TRBV5-1 | TRBD1 | - | TRBJ1-5
TGTGCCAGCAGTCCTCCGGACAGGTCGAACACTGAAGCTTTCTTT | CASSPPDRSNTEAFF | TRBV6-5 | TRBD1 | - | TRBJ1-1
TGTGCCAGCAGCAGGACAGGGAGCTCCTACGAGCAGTACTTC | CASSRTGSSYEQYF | TRBV7-2 | TRBD1 | - | TRBJ2-7
TGTGCCAGCAGTCCGCCATGGATACTACCTCTCTATAATTCACCCCTCCACTTT | CASSPPWILPLYNSPLHF | TRBV28 | - | once | TRBJ1-6
TGTGCCACGATACCACGGAGCTCCTATAATTCACCCCTCCACTTT | CATIPRSSYNSPLHF | TRBV7-9 | - | - | TRBJ1-6
TGTGCCAGCAGCCGGACTGGCCACCTCACAGATACGCAGTATTTT | CASSRTGHLTDTQYF | TRBV6-2/TRBV6-3 | - | once | TRBJ2-3
TGTGCCTGGAGTGAAGGACAGGGCGGTCAGCCCCAGCATTTT | CAWSEGQGGQPQHF | TRBV30 | TRBD1 | - | TRBJ1-5
TGTGCCAGCAGCGATGTCCAGGGGATAGACACTGAAGCTTTCTTT | CASSDVQGIDTEAFF | TRBV9 | - | - | TRBJ1-1
TGTGCCAGCAGCCAAGAGGGCAACAATGAGCAGTTCTTC | CASSQEGNNEQFF | TRBV3-1/TRBV3-2 | - | - | TRBJ2-1
TGTGCCAGCAGCTTAGCTGGAGGGGAGACCCAGTACTTC | CASSLAGGETQYF | TRBV7-2 | - | - | TRBJ2-5
TGTGCCAGCAGTTTTAACAGGGGGCCCGAGCAGTACTTC | CASSFNRGPEQYF | TRBV12-3/TRBV12-4 | TRBD1 | - | TRBJ2-7
TGCGCCAGCAGCACGGGACAGGGGGGTGAAAAACTGTTTTTT | CASSTGQGGEKLFF | TRBV5-1 | TRBD1 | - | TRBJ1-4
TGTGCCAGTAATTTAGCGGGAGGCCCTTACAATGAGCAGTTCTTC | CASNLAGGPYNEQFF | TRBV19 | TRBD2 | - | TRBJ2-1
TGTGCCAGGGGTGGGGGCCGCGGCTACACCTTC | CARGGGRGYTF | TRBV2 | - | - | TRBJ1-2
TGTGCCAGCAGCCGGGACAATAACTATGGCTACACCTTC | CASSRDNNYGYTF | TRBV5-4 | - | - | TRBJ1-2
TGTGCCAGCAGCTGGGGGGGCGGGGTCGAGACCCAGTACTTC | CASSWGGGVETQYF | TRBV5-4 | - | once | TRBJ2-5
TGTGCCAGCAGTGAACTTACTGTGGATACGCAGTATTTT | CASSELTVDTQYF | TRBV25-1 | - | - | TRBJ2-3
TGTGCCAGCAGCTTAGGTATGGGACTAGCGGGGCTCCATTTTGAGCAGTTCTTC | CASSLGMGLAGLHFEQFF | TRBV11-2 | TRBD2 | - | TRBJ2-1
TGTGCCAGCAGTGAACGCGGGGTAGGCATGAACACTGAAGCTTTCTTT | CASSERGVGMNTEAFF | TRBV6-1 | - | - | TRBJ1-1
TGTGCCAGCAGCTTAGCCGGGAACACTGAAGCTTTCTTT | CASSLAGNTEAFF | TRBV7-6 | - | - | TRBJ1-1
TGTGCCAGCAGCCCCTGGGACAGGGTGAACACTGAAGCTTTCTTT | CASSPWDRVNTEAFF | TRBV9 | TRBD1 | - | TRBJ1-1
TGTGCCAGCAGTGGGACTAGCGGGGGATCCACAGATACGCAGTATTTT | CASSGTSGGSTDTQYF | TRBV6-4 | TRBD2 | once | TRBJ2-3
TGTGCCAGCAGTTACCTGACAGCCTATGGCTACACCTTC | CASSYLTAYGYTF | TRBV6-2/TRBV6-3 | - | many | TRBJ1-2
TGCAGTGCTAGTGGGGCCCTTTCTCCCTTTGAGCAGTTCTTC | CSASGALSPFEQFF | TRBV20-1 | - | - | TRBJ2-1
TGTGCCAGCAGCCTGACATCTTTCACTGAAGCTTTCTTT | CASSLTSFTEAFF | TRBV6-2/TRBV6-3 | - | - | TRBJ1-1
TGTGCCAGCAGTTACACGGTACGCGACGAGCAGTACTTC | CASSYTVRDEQYF | TRBV6-5 | - | - | TRBJ2-7
TGTGCCAGCAGCGGACACACAGATACGCAGTATTTT | CASSGHTDTQYF | TRBV6-2/TRBV6-3 | - | - | TRBJ2-3
TGTGCCAGCAGCTTGAGGCGGTATAGCAATCAGCCCCAGCATTTT | CASSLRRYSNQPQHF | TRBV7-2 | - | - | TRBJ1-5
TGTGCCAGCAGTGGGGCAGGGTTGCCTAATGAAAAACTGTTTTTT | CASSGAGLPNEKLFF | TRBV2 | - | few | TRBJ1-4
TGTGCCAGTAGTATCCGGGAGCGTGGCTACACCTTC | CASSIRERGYTF | TRBV19 | - | - | TRBJ1-2
TGTGCCAGTAGTGCCCGGGACAGCCCCTCAAAAGAGACCCAGTACTTC | CASSARDSPSKETQYF | TRBV19 | TRBD1 | - | TRBJ2-5
TGCGCCAGCAGCCTGAAAGGGACTAGCGTCTTAGAGACCCAGTACTTC | CASSLKGTSVLETQYF | TRBV4-3 | TRBD2 | - | TRBJ2-5
TGTGCCATTTCCAGAACAGCTTCTAACTATGGCTACACCTTC | CAISRTASNYGYTF | TRBV19 | - | - | TRBJ1-2
TGTGCCTGGAGAGCCCTCGGGGGATCGAACACCGGGGAGCTGTTTTTT | CAWRALGGSNTGELFF | TRBV30 | - | - | TRBJ2-2
TGTGCCAGTAGTAGCCCGGACAGCTCGAACACTGAAGCTTTCTTT | CASSSPDSSNTEAFF | TRBV19 | - | - | TRBJ1-1